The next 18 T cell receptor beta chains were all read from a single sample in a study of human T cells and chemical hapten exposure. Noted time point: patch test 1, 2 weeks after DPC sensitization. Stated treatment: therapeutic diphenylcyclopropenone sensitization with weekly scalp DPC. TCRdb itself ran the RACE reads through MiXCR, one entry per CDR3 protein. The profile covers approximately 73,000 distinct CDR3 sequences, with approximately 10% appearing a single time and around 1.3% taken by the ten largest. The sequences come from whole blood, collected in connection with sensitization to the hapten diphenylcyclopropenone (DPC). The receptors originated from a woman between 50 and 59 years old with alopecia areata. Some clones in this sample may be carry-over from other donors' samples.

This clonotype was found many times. CDR3 sequence reads: CASSLAGNMNTEAFF. The CDR3 DNA follows: TGTGCCAGCAGCCTTGCTGGAAACATGAACACTGAAGCTTTCTTT. The V and J genes are TRBV28 and TRBJ1-1, with D unclear. Trimming shortened V by 6 bases and J by 0 bases, and 14 bases separated the two germline ends. CDR3 length equals 15 residues. Per the germline V gene, CDR1 is MDHEN and CDR2 is SYDVKM.

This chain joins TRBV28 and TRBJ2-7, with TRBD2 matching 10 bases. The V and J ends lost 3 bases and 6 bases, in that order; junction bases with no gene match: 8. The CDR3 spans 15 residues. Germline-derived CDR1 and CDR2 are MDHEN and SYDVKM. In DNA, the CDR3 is TGTGCCAGCAGTTTCCGTACTAGCGGGACAGGCGAGCAGTACTTC. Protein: CASSFRTSGTGEQYF.

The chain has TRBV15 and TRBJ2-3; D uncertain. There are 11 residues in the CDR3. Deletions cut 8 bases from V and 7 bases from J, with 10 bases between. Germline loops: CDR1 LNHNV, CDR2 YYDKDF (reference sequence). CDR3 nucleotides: TGTGCCACCCAGAGTAGGAATACGCAGTATTTT. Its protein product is CATQSRNTQYF.

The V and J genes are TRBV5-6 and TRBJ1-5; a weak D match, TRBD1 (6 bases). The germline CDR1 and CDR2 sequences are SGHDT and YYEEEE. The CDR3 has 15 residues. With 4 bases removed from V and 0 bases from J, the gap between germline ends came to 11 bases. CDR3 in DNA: TGTGCCAGCAGCGCCCGACAGGTTAGCAATCAGCCCCAGCATTTT. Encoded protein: CASSARQVSNQPQHF.

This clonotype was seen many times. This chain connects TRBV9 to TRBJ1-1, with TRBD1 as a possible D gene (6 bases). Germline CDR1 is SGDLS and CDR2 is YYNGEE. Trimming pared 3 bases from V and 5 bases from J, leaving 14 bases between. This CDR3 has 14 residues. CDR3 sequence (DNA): TGTGCCAGCAGCGGGTCAGGGGCCCGGACTGAAGCTTTCTTT. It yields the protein CASSGSGARTEAFF.

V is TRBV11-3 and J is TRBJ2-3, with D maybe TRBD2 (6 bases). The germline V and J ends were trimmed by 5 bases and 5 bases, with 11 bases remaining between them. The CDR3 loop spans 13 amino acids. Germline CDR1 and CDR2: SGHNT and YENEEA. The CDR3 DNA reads TGTGCCAGCAGCGCGGGGCCGAGAGATACGCAGTATTTT. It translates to CASSAGPRDTQYF.

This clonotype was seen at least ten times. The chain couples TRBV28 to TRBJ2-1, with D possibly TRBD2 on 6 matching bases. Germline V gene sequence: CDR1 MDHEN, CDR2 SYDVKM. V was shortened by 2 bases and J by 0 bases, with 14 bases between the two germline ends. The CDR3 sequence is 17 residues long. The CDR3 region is CASSLVKDGSSYNEQFF. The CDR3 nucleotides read TGTGCCAGCAGTTTAGTGAAGGACGGGAGCTCCTACAATGAGCAGTTCTTC.

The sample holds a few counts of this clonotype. The CDR3, as DNA: TGTGCCAGCAGTCCCCAGGGACAGGGGGCACGTCAGCCCCAGCATTTT. It codes for CASSPQGQGARQPQHF. The rearrangement joins TRBV2 to TRBJ1-5; 12 bases map to TRBD1. The CDR3 loop spans 16 amino acids. The junction had 8 bases not matched to a gene; V was cut back by 5 bases and J by 6 bases. The V gene's germline CDR1 is SNHLY and CDR2 FYNNEI.

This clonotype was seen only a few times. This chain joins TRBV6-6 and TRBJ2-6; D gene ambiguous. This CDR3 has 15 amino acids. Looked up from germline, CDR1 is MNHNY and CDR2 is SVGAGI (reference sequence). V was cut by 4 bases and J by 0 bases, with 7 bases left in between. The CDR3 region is CASSSADSGANVLTF. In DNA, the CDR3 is TGTGCCAGCAGTTCGGCGGACTCTGGGGCCAACGTCCTGACTTTC.

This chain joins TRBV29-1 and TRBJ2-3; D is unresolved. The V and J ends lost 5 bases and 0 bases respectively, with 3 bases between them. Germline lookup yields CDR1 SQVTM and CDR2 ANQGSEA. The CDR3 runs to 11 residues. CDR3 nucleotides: TGCAGCGTTTCGAGCACAGATACGCAGTATTTT. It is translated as CSVSSTDTQYF.

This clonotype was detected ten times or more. CDR3 region: CAWSQGGEQYF. The CDR3 region has the DNA TGTGCCTGGAGTCAGGGTGGGGAGCAGTACTTC. The chain carries TRBV30 and TRBJ2-7, with D tentatively TRBD1 (5 bases). The CDR3 has 11 residues. The V gene's germline CDR1 is GTSNPN and CDR2 SVGIG (reference sequence). With 2 bases removed from V and 7 bases from J, the gap between germline ends came to 9 bases.

The DNA for the CDR3 is TGCAGCGTCACGACAGGGGGGATCACAGATACGCAGTATTTT. Translated: CSVTTGGITDTQYF. The chain has TRBV29-1 and TRBJ2-3, with 9 positions matching TRBD1. CDR3 length: 14 amino acids. With V trimmed by 6 bases and J by 2 bases, 6 bases remained unmatched. Germline CDR1 reads SQVTM; CDR2 reads ANQGSEA.

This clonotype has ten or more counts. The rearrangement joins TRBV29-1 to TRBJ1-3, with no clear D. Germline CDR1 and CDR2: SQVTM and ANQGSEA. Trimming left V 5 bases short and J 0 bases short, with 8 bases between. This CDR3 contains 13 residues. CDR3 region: CSVQVSSGNTIYF. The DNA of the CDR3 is TGCAGCGTTCAGGTTAGCTCTGGAAACACCATATATTTT.

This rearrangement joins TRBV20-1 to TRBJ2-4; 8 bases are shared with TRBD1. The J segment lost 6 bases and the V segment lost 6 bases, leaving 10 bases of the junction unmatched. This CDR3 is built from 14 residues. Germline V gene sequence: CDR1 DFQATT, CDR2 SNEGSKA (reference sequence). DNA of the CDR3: TGCAGTGCCTCGAATCAGGGGGCGGTAAACATTCAGTACTTC. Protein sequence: CSASNQGAVNIQYF.

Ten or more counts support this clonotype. CDR3 in amino acids: CSVGQFANIQYF. CDR3 bases: TGCAGCGTTGGACAGTTCGCGAACATTCAGTACTTC. V usage is TRBV29-1 and J usage is TRBJ2-4, with a possible D match to TRBD1 (5 bases). The CDR3 consists of 12 residues. CDR1 and CDR2 (germline): SQVTM, ANQGSEA. V was cut by 4 bases and J by 7 bases, with 11 bases left in between.

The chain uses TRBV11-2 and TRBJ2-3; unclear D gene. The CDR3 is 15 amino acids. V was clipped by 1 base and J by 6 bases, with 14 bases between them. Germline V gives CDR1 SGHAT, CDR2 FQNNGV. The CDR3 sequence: CASSLGPSARDTQYF. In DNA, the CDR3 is TGTGCCAGCAGCTTAGGGCCCAGCGCAAGGGATACGCAGTATTTT.

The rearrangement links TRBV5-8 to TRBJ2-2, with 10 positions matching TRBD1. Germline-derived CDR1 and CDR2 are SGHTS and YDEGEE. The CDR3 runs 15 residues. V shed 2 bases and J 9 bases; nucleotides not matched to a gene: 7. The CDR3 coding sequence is TGTGCCAGCAGCTTTCTTGGGACAGGGGACAGGGAGCTGTTTTTT. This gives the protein CASSFLGTGDRELFF.

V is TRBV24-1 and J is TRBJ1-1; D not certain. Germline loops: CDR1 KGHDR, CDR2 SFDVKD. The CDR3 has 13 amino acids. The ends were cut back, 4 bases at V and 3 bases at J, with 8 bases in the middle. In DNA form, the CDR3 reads TGTGCCACCAGTGAGCAGGCGGACACTGAAGCTTTCTTT. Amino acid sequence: CATSEQADTEAFF.